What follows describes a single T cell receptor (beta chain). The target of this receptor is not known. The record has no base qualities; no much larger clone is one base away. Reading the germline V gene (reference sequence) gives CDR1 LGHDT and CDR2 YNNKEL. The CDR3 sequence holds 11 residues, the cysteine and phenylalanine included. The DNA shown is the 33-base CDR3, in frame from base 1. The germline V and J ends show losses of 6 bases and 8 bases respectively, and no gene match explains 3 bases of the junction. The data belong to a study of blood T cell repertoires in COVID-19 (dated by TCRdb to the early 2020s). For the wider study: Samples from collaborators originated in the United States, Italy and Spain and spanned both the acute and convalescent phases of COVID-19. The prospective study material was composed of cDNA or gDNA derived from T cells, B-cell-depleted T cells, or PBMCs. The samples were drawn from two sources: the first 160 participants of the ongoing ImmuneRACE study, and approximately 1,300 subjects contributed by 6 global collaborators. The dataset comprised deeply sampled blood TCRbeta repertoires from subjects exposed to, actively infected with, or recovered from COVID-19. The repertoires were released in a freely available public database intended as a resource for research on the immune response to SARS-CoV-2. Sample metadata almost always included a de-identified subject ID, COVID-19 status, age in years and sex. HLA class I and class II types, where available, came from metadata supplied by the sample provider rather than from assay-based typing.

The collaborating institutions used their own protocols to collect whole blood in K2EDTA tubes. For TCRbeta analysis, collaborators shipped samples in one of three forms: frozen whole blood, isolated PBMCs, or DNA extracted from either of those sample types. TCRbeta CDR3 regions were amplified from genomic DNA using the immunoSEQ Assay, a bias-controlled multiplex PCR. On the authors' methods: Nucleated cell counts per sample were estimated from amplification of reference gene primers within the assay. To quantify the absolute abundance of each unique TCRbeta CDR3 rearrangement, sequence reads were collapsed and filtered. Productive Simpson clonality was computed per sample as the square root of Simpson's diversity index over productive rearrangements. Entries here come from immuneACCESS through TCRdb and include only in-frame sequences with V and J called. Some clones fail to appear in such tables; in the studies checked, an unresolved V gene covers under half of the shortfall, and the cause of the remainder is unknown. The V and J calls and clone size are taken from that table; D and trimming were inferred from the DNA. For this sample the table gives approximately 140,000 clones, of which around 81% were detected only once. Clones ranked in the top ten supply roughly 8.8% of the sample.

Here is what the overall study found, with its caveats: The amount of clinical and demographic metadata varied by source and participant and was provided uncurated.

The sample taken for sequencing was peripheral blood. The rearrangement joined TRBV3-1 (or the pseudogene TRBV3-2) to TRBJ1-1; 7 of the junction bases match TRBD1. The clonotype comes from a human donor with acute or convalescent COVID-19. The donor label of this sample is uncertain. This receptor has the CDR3 CASRLQGEAFF. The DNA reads TGTGCCAGCAGACTACAGGGGGAAGCTTTCTTT.